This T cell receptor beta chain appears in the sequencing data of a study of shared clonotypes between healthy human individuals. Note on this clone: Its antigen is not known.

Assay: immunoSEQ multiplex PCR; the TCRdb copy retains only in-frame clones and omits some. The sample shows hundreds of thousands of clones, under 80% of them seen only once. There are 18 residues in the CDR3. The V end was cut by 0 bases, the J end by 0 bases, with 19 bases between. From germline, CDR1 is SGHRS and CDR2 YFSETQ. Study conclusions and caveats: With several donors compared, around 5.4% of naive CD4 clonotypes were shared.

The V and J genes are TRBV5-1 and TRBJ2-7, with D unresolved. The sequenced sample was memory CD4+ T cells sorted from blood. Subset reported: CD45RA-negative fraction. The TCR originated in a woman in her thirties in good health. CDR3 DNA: TGCGCCAGCAGCTTGGGGAAGGGTATAGTGTCCGGCTCCTACGAGCAGTACTTC. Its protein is CASSLGKGIVSGSYEQYF.